This passage covers 21 T cell receptor beta chains from one sample sequenced in a study of blood T cell repertoires in COVID-19. The protocol was immunoSEQ multiplex PCR, while the TCRdb copy is restricted to in-frame clones and leaves out a portion. Of more than 85,000 clones listed, roughly 88% are singletons. The specimen sequenced was peripheral blood. Receptor source: a woman aged 60 to 75 with acute or convalescent COVID-19.

This chain links TRBV15 with TRBJ1-5, with D hard to call. V was cut by 1 base and J by 1 base, with 5 bases left in between. The CDR3 totals 14 residues. CDR1 and CDR2 from the germline V gene are LNHNV and YYDKDF (reference sequence). Written as DNA, the CDR3 is TGTGCCACCAGCAGAGTGCGGAGCAATCAGCCCCAGCATTTT. As protein: CATSRVRSNQPQHF.

The V call is TRBV12-3 or TRBV12-4, the J call TRBJ1-2; the D gene is possibly TRBD1 (6 bases). V was trimmed by 4 bases and J by 4 bases, leaving 10 bases between them. The CDR3 length is 13 residues. For the CDR3, the DNA is TGTGCCAGCAGTTCCGGACAGCTCTATGGCTACACCTTC. It is translated as CASSSGQLYGYTF.

This chain joins TRBV2 and TRBJ2-1, with 7 bases aligning to TRBD2. V dropped 4 bases and J dropped 1; count of bases not matched to a gene: 7. From germline, CDR1 is SNHLY and CDR2 FYNNEI. The CDR3 covers 16 residues. CDR3 bases: TGTGCCAGCAGTGGAGTCGGCGGGAGTTCCTACAATGAGCAGTTCTTC. Protein: CASSGVGGSSYNEQFF.

This clone was picked up a small number of times. This chain connects TRBV3-1 (or the pseudogene TRBV3-2) to TRBJ2-7, with TRBD1 identical over 9 bases. Trimming cost V 1 base and J 3 bases; bases outside gene matches: 1. CDR1 and CDR2 from the germline V gene are LGHDT and YNNKEL (reference sequence). The CDR3 is 14 residues long. CDR3 sequence reads: CASSQGTGVYEQYF. Written as DNA, the CDR3 is TGTGCCAGCAGCCAAGGGACAGGGGTCTACGAGCAGTACTTC.

The rearrangement uses TRBV19 and TRBJ1-6, with D hard to call. In germline, CDR1 is LNHDA, CDR2 SQIVND (reference sequence). The CDR3 is made up of 15 amino acids. V lost 8 bases and J lost 0, with 11 bases in between. CDR3 nucleotides: TGTGCCAGTTCCCCGGGGAGCTCCTATAATTCACCCCTCCACTTT. This gives the protein CASSPGSSYNSPLHF.

The chain links TRBV10-2 to TRBJ1-5; possibly TRBD1 for D (5 bases). This CDR3 spans 17 amino acids. V dropped 8 bases and J dropped 6 bases, with 26 bases sitting between them. The germline gives CDR1 WSHSY, CDR2 SAAADI. The CDR3 loop reads CASGPGTQLGVGQPQHF. CDR3 DNA: TGCGCCAGCGGTCCCGGGACTCAGTTAGGAGTTGGTCAGCCCCAGCATTTT.

The V call is TRBV6-5, the J call TRBJ1-3; TRBD1 agrees at 11 bases. Losses at the gene ends were 5 bases for V and 6 bases for J; bases not matched to a gene: 6. The CDR3 extends over 15 amino acids. The germline CDR1 and CDR2 sequences are MNHEY and SVGAGI. CDR3 sequence reads: CASSTGTGGVNTIYF. The CDR3 DNA reads as TGTGCCAGCAGTACCGGGACAGGGGGGGTAAACACCATATATTTT.

The chain joins TRBV2 to TRBJ2-1; TRBD1 aligns across 8 bases. The CDR3 runs 16 residues. CDR1 is SNHLY and CDR2 is FYNNEI in the germline V gene. Trimming took 6 bases from V and 7 from J; bases not matched to a gene: 14. CDR3 loop: CASRPQTGALENEQFF. The CDR3 DNA sequence: TGTGCCAGCAGACCTCAGACAGGGGCGTTAGAAAATGAGCAGTTCTTC. The variable domain in full, completed from reference TRBV2 and TRBJ2-1, reads EPEVTQTPSHQVTQMGQEVILRCVPISNHLYFYWYRQILGQKVEFLVSFYNNEISEKSEIFDDQFSVERPDGSNFTLKIRSTKLEDSAMYFCASRPQTGALENEQFFGPGTRLTVL.

This chain uses TRBV10-3 with TRBJ1-5; the D gene is possibly TRBD1 (5 bases). The CDR3 contains 14 residues. Trimming took 6 bases from V and 0 from J, leaving 9 bases between them. The germline gives CDR1 ENHRY, CDR2 SYGVKD. For the CDR3, the DNA is TGTGCCATCAGCGACAGCTATAGCAATCAGCCCCAGCATTTT. This codes for CAISDSYSNQPQHF.

The chain joins TRBV5-4 to TRBJ2-1; 9 bases agree with TRBD1. Trimming at V came to 4 bases and at J to 4 bases, leaving 6 bases not matched to a gene. This CDR3 has 15 residues. The germline V gene encodes CDR1 SGHNT and CDR2 YYREEE (reference sequence). DNA of the CDR3: TGTGCCAGCAGCCAAAGGACAGGGGATTACAATGAGCAGTTCTTC. Translating it yields CASSQRTGDYNEQFF. Full variable domain (outside the CDR3, taken from reference TRBV5-4 and TRBJ2-1): ETGVTQSPTHLIKTRGQQVTLRCSSQSGHNTVSWYQQALGQGPQFIFQYYREEENGRGNFPPRFSGLQFPNYSSELNVNALELDDSALYLCASSQRTGDYNEQFFGPGTRLTVL.

The rearrangement uses TRBV10-1 and TRBJ1-1; 7 nucleotides match TRBD1. Unmatched junction bases numbered 5, after V lost 3 bases and J lost 1 base. Germline V gene lookup returns CDR1 WNHNN and CDR2 SYGVQD (reference sequence). This CDR3 has 15 amino acids. The CDR3 reads CASSELRTGNTEAFF. CDR3 nucleotide sequence: TGCGCCAGCAGTGAACTCCGGACAGGGAACACTGAAGCTTTCTTT.

The chain has TRBV5-4 and TRBJ2-1, with TRBD2 matching over 8 bases. The ends lost 0 bases at V and 4 bases at J; junction bases unmatched: 0. This CDR3 spans 14 amino acids. Germline CDR1 and CDR2: SGHNT and YYREEE (reference sequence). CDR3 DNA: TGTGCCAGCAGCTTGGAGCGGGAGTACAATGAGCAGTTCTTC. Translated, it gives CASSLEREYNEQFF.

The chain couples TRBV6-5 to TRBJ2-3; 7 bases line up with TRBD2. The V gene end was trimmed by 2 bases and the J gene end by 9 bases; junction bases not matched to a gene: 2. Germline assignment: CDR1 MNHEY and CDR2 SVGAGI. The CDR3 totals 12 residues. The CDR3 bases are TGTGCCAGCAGTTACCAAGCGGGGACGCAGTATTTT. Translating it yields CASSYQAGTQYF.

The chain joins TRBV6-2 or TRBV6-3 to TRBJ1-5; the D gene is possibly TRBD1 (6 bases). Germline V gene lookup returns CDR1 MNHEY and CDR2 SVGEGT. The V end was cut by 6 bases, the J end by 11 bases, with 23 bases between. CDR3 size: 15 residues. Here the CDR3 DNA reads TGTGCCAGCAGCCCTCGGACAGTGGGAGATTCGACCCAGCATTTT. This translates into CASSPRTVGDSTQHF.

As DNA, the CDR3 is TGTGCCAGCTCACCCAACCGAAGGACAGGGGTCACCGGGGAGCTGTTTTTT. Amino acid sequence: CASSPNRRTGVTGELFF. V is TRBV18 and J is TRBJ2-2; 9 positions agree with TRBD1. With 3 bases clipped from V and 4 bases from J, the junction kept 9 bases outside the gene matches. The CDR3 consists of 17 residues. CDR1 KGHSH and CDR2 LQKENI come from the germline V gene.

Here the CDR3 reads CASSEGSLLYEQYV. Here the CDR3 DNA reads TGTGCCAGCAGTGAAGGCTCCTTACTCTACGAGCAGTACGTC. The chain carries TRBV6-1 and TRBJ2-7; no firm D call. Germline CDR1 reads MNHNS; CDR2 reads SASEGT. The V and J ends lost 1 base and 3 bases respectively, with 10 bases between them. This CDR3 is 14 amino acids long.

CDR3 residues: CASSEWSGRYNEQFF. CDR3 in DNA: TGTGCCAGCAGTGAGTGGAGCGGGAGATACAATGAGCAGTTCTTC. The chain links TRBV2 to TRBJ2-1, with TRBD2 matching over 8 bases. With V trimmed by 3 bases and J by 4 bases, 5 bases remained unmatched. The CDR3 spans 15 residues. Germline V gene data show CDR1 as SNHLY and CDR2 as FYNNEI.

This sequence joins TRBV30 and TRBJ2-1, with 14 bases aligning to TRBD2. The germline CDR1 and CDR2 sequences are GTSNPN and SVGIG (reference sequence). The CDR3 runs 15 residues. J lost 8 bases, V lost 8 bases, and 11 bases had no gene match. This CDR3 is CAGEGTSGSMYEQFF. Here the CDR3 DNA reads TGTGCCGGGGAGGGGACTAGCGGGAGTATGTATGAGCAGTTCTTC.

The gene calls are TRBV2 and TRBJ2-4, with 12 bases fitting TRBD2. This CDR3 comprises 16 residues. CDR1 is SNHLY and CDR2 is FYNNEI in the germline V gene. J was trimmed by 7 bases and V by 5 bases; bases with no gene match: 9. DNA for the CDR3: TGTGCCAGCAGTATACTAGCGGGAGGACCCGGGAACATTCAGTACTTC. Protein: CASSILAGGPGNIQYF.

The chain couples TRBV2 to TRBJ2-7; 13 bases align to TRBD2. Per the germline V gene, CDR1 is SNHLY and CDR2 is FYNNEI. Losses at the gene ends were 6 bases for V and 2 bases for J; bases not matched to a gene: 4. This CDR3 contains 15 residues. The CDR3 spells CASRGGLAGTYEQYF. The CDR3 nucleotides are TGTGCCAGCAGAGGGGGACTAGCGGGAACCTACGAGCAGTACTTC.

The V and J genes are TRBV24-1 and TRBJ2-3, with 8 bases lining up with TRBD2. This CDR3 contains 16 residues. The J segment lost 1 base and the V segment lost 6 bases, leaving 8 bases of the junction unmatched. Germline CDR1 and CDR2: KGHDR and SFDVKD. In nucleotides, the CDR3 is TGTGCCACCAGTTGGCAGACTAGCGCGGGCACAGATACGCAGTATTTT. Protein product: CATSWQTSAGTDTQYF.